A selection of T cell receptor beta chains follows, all from one sample in a study of T cell changes during pregnancy in multiple sclerosis. TCRdb keeps only in-frame clones here, not all; method: immunoSEQ multiplex PCR. The sample has 48,000 or so clones; over 85% are singletons. The source was CD4+ T cells from peripheral blood mononuclear cells, collected in the first trimester of pregnancy. Source of these receptors: a female donor with multiple sclerosis, enrolled in a pregnancy study. The CDR3 runs from the conserved cysteine through the conserved F or W. A D gene is named only where the DNA matches it firmly. Size values are once, few and many counts, or a class for expanded clones, and some rows have none.

TRBV14,NA,TRBJ2-7,TRBD1,CASSLRTGGLSEQYF,TGTGCCAGCAGCCTCCGGACAGGCGGTTTGAGCGAGCAGTACTTC
TRBV6-6,NA,TRBJ2-7,TRBD2,CASSPVAGATVEQYF,TGTGCCAGCAGTCCCGTAGCGGGGGCAACGGTGGAGCAGTACTTC
TRBV7-2,NA,TRBJ2-5,TRBD2,CASSLTSGIQETQYF,TGTGCCAGCAGCTTGACTAGCGGAATACAAGAGACCCAGTACTTC
TRBV5-4,NA,TRBJ2-2,NA,CASSSVSWATGELFF,TGTGCCAGCAGCTCTGTCAGTTGGGCCACCGGGGAGCTGTTTTTT
TRBV7-6,NA,TRBJ1-3,NA,CASSLSAGSGNTIYF,TGTGCCAGCAGCTTATCCGCGGGCTCTGGAAACACCATATATTTT
TRBV11-2,NA,TRBJ1-4,NA,CASSLPTWAGGLNEKLFF,TGTGCCAGCAGCTTACCAACCTGGGCGGGGGGCCTGAATGAAAAACTGTTTTTT
TRBV2,NA,TRBJ1-2,NA,CASKLQAVDGYTF,TGTGCCAGCAAACTCCAGGCAGTCGATGGCTACACCTTC
TRBV5-1,NA,TRBJ2-7,NA,CASSRGSYEQYF,TGCGCCAGCAGCCGCGGCTCCTACGAGCAGTACTTC
TRBV19,NA,TRBJ1-5,NA,CASRYGINQPQHF,TGTGCCAGTAGGTACGGGATCAATCAGCCCCAGCATTTT
TRBV9,NA,TRBJ2-2,NA,CASSVVTGLVGNTGELFF,TGTGCCAGCAGCGTAGTCACAGGGTTGGTTGGGAACACCGGGGAGCTGTTTTTT
TRBV7-9,NA,TRBJ2-5,NA,CASSPAGQTQYF,TGTGCCAGCAGCCCCGCGGGTCAGACCCAGTACTTC
TRBV5-4,NA,TRBJ1-2,NA,CASSFFFSSGRRASYTF,TGTGCCAGCAGCTTCTTTTTTTCGTCCGGGAGACGTGCGAGCTACACCTTC
TRBV7-7,NA,TRBJ2-2,NA,CASSLPGTGELFF,TGTGCTAGCAGCTTACCGGGGACCGGGGAGCTGTTTTTT
TRBV5-1,once,TRBJ2-6,NA,CASSLPLPLGGSGANVLTF,TGCGCCAGCAGCTTGCCCCTTCCGCTCGGCGGCTCTGGGGCCAACGTCCTGACTTTC
TRBV6-1,NA,TRBJ1-3,TRBD1,CASSDPGQLSGNTIYF,TGTGCCAGCAGTGATCCGGGACAGCTCTCTGGAAACACCATATATTTT
TRBV5-4,NA,TRBJ2-3,TRBD2,CASSPPLAGGRVTQYF,TGTGCCAGCAGCCCCCCACTAGCGGGGGGCCGCGTTACGCAGTATTTT
TRBV11-2,NA,TRBJ1-3,NA,CASSITGISSGNTIYF,TGTGCCAGCAGCATCACAGGGATTTCCTCTGGAAACACCATATATTTT
TRBV18,NA,TRBJ1-1,TRBD1,CASSTLEGQGVAEAFF,TGTGCCAGCTCAACCCTCGAGGGACAGGGCGTGGCTGAAGCTTTCTTT
TRBV5-1,NA,TRBJ2-3,TRBD2,CASSLRGVGTDTQYF,TGCGCCAGCAGCTTGCGGGGGGTGGGCACAGATACGCAGTATTTT
TRBV2,NA,TRBJ2-7,NA,CASSIDSITYHEQYF,TGTGCCAGCAGTATTGACAGTATAACGTACCACGAGCAGTACTTC
TRBV11-2,NA,TRBJ1-2,NA,CASSSVTGSRNYGYTF,TGTGCCAGCAGCTCAGTCACAGGGAGCAGAAACTATGGCTACACCTTC
TRBV2,NA,TRBJ2-2,TRBD2,CASDLSGAVANTGELFF,TGTGCCAGCGATCTTAGCGGGGCCGTCGCGAACACCGGGGAGCTGTTTTTT
TRBV18,NA,TRBJ1-1,NA,CASSELGGRYTEAFF,TGTGCCAGCTCAGAACTAGGGGGAAGGTACACTGAAGCTTTCTTT
TRBV6-5,NA,TRBJ2-2,NA,CASSQPPRSGELFF,TGTGCCAGCAGTCAGCCCCCCCGGAGCGGGGAGCTGTTTTTT
TRBV10-3,few,TRBJ2-3,NA,CAIRGAFSTDTQYF,TGTGCCATCAGGGGGGCTTTCAGCACAGATACGCAGTATTTT
TRBV5-1,NA,TRBJ1-6,NA,CASSLGSTNSPLHF,TGCGCCAGCAGCTTGGGGTCGACAAATTCACCCCTCCACTTT
TRBV4-1,NA,TRBJ1-4,NA,CASSQDSQFNEKLFF,TGCGCCAGCAGCCAAGATTCACAATTTAATGAAAAACTGTTTTTT
TRBV18,NA,TRBJ1-1,NA,CASSDLYRALNTEAFF,TGTGCCAGCTCGGATCTGTACAGGGCCCTGAACACTGAAGCTTTCTTT